This TCR beta chain is drawn from a study of cytomegalovirus exposure and HLA in healthy donors (dated by TCRdb to between 2016 and 2019). Notes on the research overall: In an earlier analysis of 550 to 750 of the donors, approximately 300 Gb of sequence data and some 100 million unique TCR beta sequences from about 180 million T cells were reported. An early release covering roughly 640 HLA-typed donors comprised 250 to 350 gigabases of sequencing data and roughly 86 million unique TCR sequences. Of the roughly 400 genotyped donors, 70% to 90% were placed in the genetic ancestry cluster associated with self-reported Caucasian donors. The aim of the study was to test whether cataloging public T cell receptors could identify signatures of past pathogen exposure. The T cell repertoires of under 700 subjects were profiled by immunosequencing and related to cytomegalovirus serostatus. Along with the roughly 610-subject first cohort, a separate validation cohort of around 120 different subjects was used. High-throughput TCR immunosequencing, statistical association of individual TCRs with disease status, and machine learning were combined to predict cytomegalovirus infection status. To study patterns of TCR occurrence, a later analysis re-analyzed previously published TCR beta repertoires from several hundred donors and added high-resolution HLA genotyping. The later analysis used no new phenotypic data to find candidate immune exposures, relying instead on TCR beta sequences and their occurrence across donors. To decide whether each TCR beta V gene segment behaved as functional or pseudogenic, an earlier analysis of approximately 590 of the donors relied on high-throughput TCR beta sequencing. Donor age, sex, ethnicity and CMV serostatus were collected together with the repertoire data. In a later genetic analysis, genome-wide SNP genotypes for about 65% of the roughly 700 donors were used, and that subset was treated as a discovery cohort. All discovery cohort repertoires had been generated on a single sequencing platform. HLA typing covered class I and class II loci at four-digit resolution. Typing coverage varied by locus: roughly 620-640 donors for A, B, C, DRB1 and DQB1; 500 to 550 for DQA1; approximately 610 for DPA1; 400 to 480 for DPB1. Because of strong linkage in the cohort, roughly five DR-DQ haplotypes were treated as single units for association and clustering. Among about 370 genotyped donors of the cohort, an average of around 220,000 unique TCR beta nucleotide sequences was sequenced per donor, of which roughly 17% were non-productive. Overall study outcomes, separate from this receptor: In an earlier analysis of fewer than 700 of the donors, most TCR beta V segments appeared in productive rearrangements about 87% or about 30% of the time, broadly matching IMGT annotations. A later analysis associated about 17,000 TCR beta sequences with specific HLA alleles at a false discovery rate of 0.05. In a later genetic analysis, a missense DCLRE1C variant was associated with V-gene and J-gene trimming of TCR beta chains, and the association was replicated in an independent cohort. A later analysis found that TCR association rates varied across HLA loci, with DRB1 alleles showing the most associated TCRs and HLA-C alleles the fewest. It was suggested by the authors that the approach could potentially be generalized to other disease states and immunological phenotypes. Three of the identified cytomegalovirus-associated TCR beta chains were confirmed in vitro to be specific for cytomegalovirus antigens. Immune exposure information for the cohort was limited to CMV serostatus. Compared with the 666-donor mean, donors in an Asian-associated ancestry cluster had fewer N-insertions in productive TCRs, according to a later genetic analysis. When HLA alleles, especially DR and DQ, strongly co-occurred, TCR associations were difficult to assign to individual alleles. Cytomegalovirus status was reported to be diagnosed by the classifier with high specificity and sensitivity in both the original and validation cohorts. A total of roughly 160 TCR beta chains were listed by the study as associated with cytomegalovirus. A group of highly shared sequence variants was considered likely to be a technical artifact of the sequencing pipeline. A further reported finding was that TCR beta sequences accurately predicted the HLA-A and HLA-B alleles for most subjects in the first cohort. A later analysis reported that several top co-occurrence clusters appeared linked to parvovirus B19, influenza, CMV and Epstein-Barr virus. In this cohort, only TCR beta chains were sequenced, and detectable features were limited by the absence of alpha or paired-chain data. Because HLA typing was missing for some donors at each locus, association tests included only the typed subset. In a later analysis, HLA-associated TCR beta chains were found to be more clonally expanded and to have lower generation probabilities than equally common non-associated chains. Because the 87-base-pair reads could not distinguish some IMGT-functional V segments, including TRBV6-2 and TRBV6-3, those segments were excluded. The presence/absence analyses assumed that sequencing depth was roughly uniform across donors, and that assumption may not be true. Correlated functional status among segregating V segments might be attributable to linkage disequilibrium, but an unknown experimental factor could not be ruled out. Across donors, most TCR sequences were observed very rarely, whereas some public TCRs were present in many individuals. A later analysis found that most CMV-associated TCR beta chains appeared HLA-restricted, with HLA associations seemingly driven largely by CMV exposure. The earlier analysis of approximately 540 of the donors excluded approximately 15 rarely observed V segments, including chromosome 9 orphons, because counts were too low.

Libraries were constructed by the immunoSEQ multiplex PCR assay. A mixture of 60 forward primers for TCR Vbeta segments and 13 reverse primers for TCR Jbeta segments was used in the multiplex PCR. Amplification of the CDR3 region of rearranged TCR beta genes was performed with a multiplex PCR assay on genomic DNA. The Illumina HiSeq System was used to sequence the amplified TCR beta libraries as 87-base-pair reads. Per the authors' processing: A later analysis counted about 76 million unique TCR beta chains across the 550 to 700 repertoires, and some 11 million of these chains were shared by at least two donors. To remove PCR and sequencing errors, raw reads were error-corrected and collapsed into unique sequences using a nearest-neighbor algorithm that merged closely related sequences. CDR3 sequences were aligned to IMGT reference sequences to assign V, D and J gene segments. For a sequence to be retained, a match of at least six nucleotides to both a V gene segment and a J gene segment was required. Rearrangements were classified as productive when the CDR3 lacked stop codons and remained in frame with V and J, and all other rearrangements were classified as non-productive. Following IMGT convention, CDR3 was defined as the stretch from the second conserved V-encoded cysteine to the conserved J-encoded phenylalanine. Sequences without an unambiguous match to a single V gene segment were excluded from the earlier analysis of 450 to 750 of the donors. An earlier analysis of fewer than 750 of the donors classified V segments as functional when productive rearrangements were above 56.7% and as segregating when the standard deviation between donors was above 5%. A statistical classification framework was built for diagnosing cytomegalovirus status from the catalog of TCR beta chain sequences. V and J gene assignment, in a later analysis, came from comparing TCR nucleotide sequences with IMGT/GENE-DB human TR gene sequences. A later analysis assigned CDR3 sequences and most-parsimonious VDJ recombination scenarios with the TCRdist pipeline. In a later analysis, each TCR beta chain was defined by its CDR3 amino acid sequence together with its V-gene family, and reads without a unique V-gene family were excluded. As a way to deal with suspected cross-contamination and a sequencing artifact, a later analysis dropped 450 to 700 nucleotide sequences that were highly shared and had low generation probability. For each public chain, a later analysis derived a clonal expansion index from normalized ranks of inferred template counts within each repertoire. In a later analysis, generation probabilities were computed with a VDJ recombination model fitted to out-of-frame rearrangements, and the resulting probabilities were checked against IGoR. In a later analysis, TCR-TCR, TCR-HLA and TCR-CMV co-occurrence was scored with hypergeometric tests, and a repertoire-size bias correction was applied to TCR pairs. In a later analysis, false discovery rates were estimated by permuting HLA or CMV assignments 20 times. In a later analysis, co-occurring TCRs were grouped using DBSCAN, and TCRdist sequence similarity was added for clustering within HLA-allele-positive subsets. For co-occurrence clustering, repertoires with fewer than 30,000 or more than 120,000 public chains were excluded, along with roughly 5 repertoires with anomalous nucleotide sharing. The table comes from immuneACCESS by way of TCRdb, which keeps in-frame sequences with V and J called. Part of the clones is missing from these tables; in studies checked, under half for an unresolved V gene and the rest for unknown reasons. V, J and clone size are taken as reported in that table, and D and trimming were inferred from the DNA itself. Present in this sample are 60,000 to 75,000 clones, about 84% of which were seen just once. The leading ten clones occupy 7.8% of the sample.

The cohort comprised 550 to 700 healthy bone marrow donors. At the time of sampling, every cohort member was nominally healthy, though immune exposures that went unrecorded were likely present. The donor tested CMV seropositive and was one of the 289 seropositive cohort members. A peripheral blood sample was provided by each donor, and peripheral blood mononuclear cells were used for TCR beta sequencing. The Qiagen DNeasy Blood Extraction Kit was used to extract genomic DNA from the blood cell samples. Sequences MGHDK (CDR1) and SYGVNS (CDR2) are obtained from the germline V gene. Inclusive of the bounding cysteine and phenylalanine, the CDR3 is 15 residues long. Of the read, only the CDR3 DNA is kept; its 45 bases are in frame from base 1. The germline V end is reduced by 2 bases and the J end by 1 base; junction bases left unmatched: 2. This clone has just one count. It lacks a known antigen. The input lacks base qualities; no much larger clone sits a single base away.

The TCR originated in a man between 18 and 35 years old in good health and CMV-seropositive. The chain employs TRBV25-1 and TRBJ1-3, and 7 junctional nucleotides match TRBD1. Sequenced material: PBMCs. The sequence in DNA is TGTGCCAGCAGTGAACAGGGGGGATCTGGAAACACCATATATTTT. Its protein is CASSEQGGSGNTIYF.